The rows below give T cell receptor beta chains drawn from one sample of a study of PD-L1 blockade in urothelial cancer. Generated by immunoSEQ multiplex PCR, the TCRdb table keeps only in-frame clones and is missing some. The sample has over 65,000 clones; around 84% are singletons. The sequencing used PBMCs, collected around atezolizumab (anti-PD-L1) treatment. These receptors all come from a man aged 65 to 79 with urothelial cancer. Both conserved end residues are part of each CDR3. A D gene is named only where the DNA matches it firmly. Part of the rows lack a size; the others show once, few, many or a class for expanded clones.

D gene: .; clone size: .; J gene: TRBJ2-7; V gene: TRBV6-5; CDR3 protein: CASSYRDGSYEQYF; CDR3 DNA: TGTGCCAGCAGTTACCGGGATGGGTCCTACGAGCAGTACTTC
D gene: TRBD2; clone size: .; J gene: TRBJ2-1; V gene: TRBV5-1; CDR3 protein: CASSSVAGAINEQFF; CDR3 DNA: TGCGCCAGCAGCTCTGTAGCGGGAGCAATCAATGAGCAGTTCTTC
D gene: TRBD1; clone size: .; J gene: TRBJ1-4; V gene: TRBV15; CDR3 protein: CATSSPGQAAGGNEKLFF; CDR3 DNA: TGTGCCACCAGCAGCCCGGGACAGGCAGCTGGCGGTAATGAAAAACTGTTTTTT
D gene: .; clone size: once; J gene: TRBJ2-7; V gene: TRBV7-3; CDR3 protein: CASSLSTYEQYF; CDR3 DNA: TGTGCCAGCAGCTTGAGTACTTACGAGCAGTACTTC
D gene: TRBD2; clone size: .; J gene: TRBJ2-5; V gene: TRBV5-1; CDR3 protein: CASSPSGSQETQYF; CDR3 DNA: TGCGCCAGCAGTCCTAGCGGGTCTCAAGAGACCCAGTACTTC
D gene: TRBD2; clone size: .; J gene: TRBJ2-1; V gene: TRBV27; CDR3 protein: CASSLWETSGYNEQFF; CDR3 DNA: TGTGCCAGCAGTTTGTGGGAGACTAGCGGTTACAATGAGCAGTTCTTC
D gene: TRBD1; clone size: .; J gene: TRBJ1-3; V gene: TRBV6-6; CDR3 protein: CASIQGGTGNTIYF; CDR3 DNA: TGTGCCAGCATTCAGGGGGGAACTGGAAACACCATATATTTT
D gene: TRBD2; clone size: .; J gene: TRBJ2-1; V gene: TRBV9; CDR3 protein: CASSEGASGSIYEQFF; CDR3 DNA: TGTGCCAGCAGCGAAGGGGCTAGCGGGAGTATATATGAGCAGTTCTTC
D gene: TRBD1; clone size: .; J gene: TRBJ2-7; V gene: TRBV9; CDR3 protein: CASSVAGQGAPYEQYF; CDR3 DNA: TGTGCCAGCAGCGTAGCGGGACAGGGGGCACCGTACGAGCAGTACTTC
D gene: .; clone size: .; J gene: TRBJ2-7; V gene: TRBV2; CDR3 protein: CASSEVHSSYEQYF; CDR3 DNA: TGTGCCAGCAGTGAAGTCCACAGTTCCTACGAGCAGTACTTC
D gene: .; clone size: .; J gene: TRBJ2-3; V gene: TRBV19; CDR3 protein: CATQEGSSGDTQYF; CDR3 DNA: TGTGCCACCCAGGAGGGGAGTAGTGGGGATACGCAGTATTTT
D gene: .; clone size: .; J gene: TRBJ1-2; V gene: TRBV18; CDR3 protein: CASSAGNANYGYTF; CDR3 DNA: TGTGCCAGCTCAGCGGGGAACGCTAACTATGGCTACACCTTC
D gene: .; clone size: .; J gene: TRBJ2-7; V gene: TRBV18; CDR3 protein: CASSPRDKSYEQYF; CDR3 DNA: TGTGCCAGCTCACCCCGGGACAAATCCTACGAGCAGTACTTC
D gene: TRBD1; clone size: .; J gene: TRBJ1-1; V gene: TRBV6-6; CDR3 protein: CASSLQGSNTEAFF; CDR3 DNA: TGTGCCAGCAGCTTACAGGGGAGCAACACTGAAGCTTTCTTT
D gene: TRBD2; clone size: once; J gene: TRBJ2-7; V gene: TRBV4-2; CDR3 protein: CASSQESPLAASEQYF; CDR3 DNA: TGTGCCAGCAGCCAAGAGTCCCCACTAGCGGCCAGCGAGCAGTACTTC
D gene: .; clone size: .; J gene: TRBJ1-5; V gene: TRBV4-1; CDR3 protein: CASSPTEGASNQPQHF; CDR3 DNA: TGCGCCAGCAGCCCAACAGAAGGTGCCTCCAATCAGCCCCAGCATTTT
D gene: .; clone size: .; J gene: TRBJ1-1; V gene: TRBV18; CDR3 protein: CASSPLGHLNTEAFF; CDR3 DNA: TGTGCCAGCTCACCCTTAGGACATCTGAACACTGAAGCTTTCTTT
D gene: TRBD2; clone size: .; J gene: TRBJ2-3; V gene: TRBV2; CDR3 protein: CASRPAGGTDTQYF; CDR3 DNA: TGTGCCAGCAGACCAGCGGGAGGAACAGATACGCAGTATTTT
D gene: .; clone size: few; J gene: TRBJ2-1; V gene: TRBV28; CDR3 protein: CATSTRAGTYNEQFF; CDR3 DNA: TGTGCCACTTCAACCCGGGCGGGCACCTACAATGAGCAGTTCTTC
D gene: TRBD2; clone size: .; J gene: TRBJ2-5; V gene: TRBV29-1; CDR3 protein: CSVLAGYAETQYF; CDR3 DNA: TGCAGCGTTCTAGCGGGATACGCGGAGACCCAGTACTTC
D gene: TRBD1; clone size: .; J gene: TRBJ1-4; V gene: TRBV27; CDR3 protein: CASTLGTGGGKLFF; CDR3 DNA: TGTGCCAGCACCTTAGGGACAGGGGGCGGAAAACTGTTTTTT
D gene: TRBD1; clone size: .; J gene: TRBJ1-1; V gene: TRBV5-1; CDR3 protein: CASSPPGQLNTEAFF; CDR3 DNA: TGCGCCAGCAGCCCACCGGGACAGCTGAACACTGAAGCTTTCTTT
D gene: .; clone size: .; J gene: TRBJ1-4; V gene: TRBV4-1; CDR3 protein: CASSLRHLGLSEKLFF; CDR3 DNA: TGCGCCAGCAGCCTACGACATTTGGGGCTTTCGGAAAAACTGTTTTTT
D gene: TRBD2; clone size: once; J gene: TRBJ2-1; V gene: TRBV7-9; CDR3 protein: CASSSAKGLVGVNEQFF; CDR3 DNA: TGTGCCAGCAGCTCAGCGAAGGGACTAGTAGGGGTCAATGAGCAGTTCTTC
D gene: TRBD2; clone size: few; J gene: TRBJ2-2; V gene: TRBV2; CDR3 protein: CASSDKASGTGELFF; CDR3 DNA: TGTGCCAGCAGTGACAAGGCTAGCGGGACCGGGGAGCTGTTTTTT
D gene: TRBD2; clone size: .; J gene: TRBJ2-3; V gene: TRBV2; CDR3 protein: CASSMGLAGTQYF; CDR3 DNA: TGTGCCAGCAGTATGGGACTAGCGGGTACGCAGTATTTT
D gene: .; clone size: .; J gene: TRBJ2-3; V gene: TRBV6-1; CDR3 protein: CASRRPGTDTQYF; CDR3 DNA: TGTGCCAGCAGGCGCCCGGGCACAGATACGCAGTATTTT
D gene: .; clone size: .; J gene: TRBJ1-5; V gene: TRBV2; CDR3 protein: CASSVGRPNQPQHF; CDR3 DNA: TGTGCCAGCAGTGTGGGCCGCCCCAATCAGCCCCAGCATTTT
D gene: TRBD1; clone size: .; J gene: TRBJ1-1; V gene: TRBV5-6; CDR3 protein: CASSLQGAHTEAFF; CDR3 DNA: TGTGCCAGCAGCTTACAGGGGGCACACACTGAAGCTTTCTTT
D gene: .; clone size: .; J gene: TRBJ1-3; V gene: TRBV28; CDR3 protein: CASSLGAGGAAGNTIYF; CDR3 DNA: TGTGCCAGCAGTTTAGGCGCCGGGGGGGCGGCTGGAAACACCATATATTTT
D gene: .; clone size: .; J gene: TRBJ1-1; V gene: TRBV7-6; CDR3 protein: CASSGLNRVRTEAFF; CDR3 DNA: TGTGCCAGCAGCGGGTTAAACAGGGTGAGGACTGAAGCTTTCTTT
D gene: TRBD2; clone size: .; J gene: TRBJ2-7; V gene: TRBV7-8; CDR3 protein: CASSRISGSSDEQYF; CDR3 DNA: TGTGCCAGCAGCCGTATTAGCGGGAGTAGCGACGAGCAGTACTTC
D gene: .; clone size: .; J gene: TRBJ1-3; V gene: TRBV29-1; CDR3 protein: CSAGYRGNTIYF; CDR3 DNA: TGCAGCGCAGGGTATCGAGGAAACACCATATATTTT
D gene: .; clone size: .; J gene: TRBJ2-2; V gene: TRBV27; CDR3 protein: CASRGPSPGHSYTGELFF; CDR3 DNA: TGTGCCAGCAGGGGCCCATCACCGGGACATTCTTACACCGGGGAGCTGTTTTTT
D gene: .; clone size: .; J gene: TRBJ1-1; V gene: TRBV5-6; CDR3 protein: CASRPIGQPVNTEAFF; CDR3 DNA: TGTGCCAGCAGACCAATCGGACAGCCAGTGAACACTGAAGCTTTCTTT
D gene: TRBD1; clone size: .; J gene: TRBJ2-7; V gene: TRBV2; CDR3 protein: CASNPDRGEQYF; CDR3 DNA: TGTGCCAGCAATCCCGACAGGGGCGAGCAGTACTTC
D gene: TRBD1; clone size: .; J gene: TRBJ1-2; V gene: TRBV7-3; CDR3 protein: CASSPGGSNYGYTF; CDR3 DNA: TGTGCCAGCAGTCCAGGGGGTTCTAACTATGGCTACACCTTC
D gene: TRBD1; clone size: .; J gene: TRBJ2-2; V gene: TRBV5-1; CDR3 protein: CASSLRTGNPGELFF; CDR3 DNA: TGCGCCAGCAGCTTGAGGACAGGGAATCCCGGGGAGCTGTTTTTT
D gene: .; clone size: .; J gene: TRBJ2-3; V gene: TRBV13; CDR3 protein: CASSLGGSSTDTQYF; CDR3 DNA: TGTGCCAGCAGCTTGGGCGGGTCCTCCACAGATACGCAGTATTTT
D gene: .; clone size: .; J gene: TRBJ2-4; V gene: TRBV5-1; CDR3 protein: CASMEDWSKNIQYF; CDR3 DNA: TGCGCCAGCATGGAGGATTGGTCCAAAAACATTCAGTACTTC
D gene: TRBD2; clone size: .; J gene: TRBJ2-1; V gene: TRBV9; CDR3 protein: CASSRTVTSGNNEQFF; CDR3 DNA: TGTGCCAGCAGCCGCACCGTGACTAGCGGGAACAATGAGCAGTTCTTC
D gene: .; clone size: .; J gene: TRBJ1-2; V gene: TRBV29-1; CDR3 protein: CSAPPAGNYGYTF; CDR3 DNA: TGCAGCGCCCCTCCGGCAGGGAACTATGGCTACACCTTC